The 21 T cell receptor beta chains reported below all come from one sample, sequenced in a study of T-cell reconstitution after alpha-beta-depleted transplantation in children. During its preparation, the TCRbeta library received unique molecular identifiers. TCRdb recomputed calls from the PCR reads with MiXCR, one row per CDR3 protein. The repertoire consists of hundreds of thousands of distinct CDR3 sequences, with around 20% occurring once and the leading ten covering more than 2.5%. Here the sequenced sample was PBMCs from the stem cell graft donor, taken from the stem cell graft. These receptor sequences come from a human donor who donated a stem cell graft to a child with acute lymphoblastic leukemia.

In this sample, this clonotype turned up a few times. The junction and the germline gene differ at one end; a read error may be behind it. The rearrangement joins TRBV9 to TRBJ2-7; no clear D. Germline CDR1 SGDLS, CDR2 YYNGEE. The CDR3 is made up of 14 amino acids. CDR3 sequence: CASSVEPSSYEQYF. DNA of the CDR3: TGTGCTAGCAGCGTAGAACCTAGCTCCTACGAGCAGTACTTC.

The chain employs TRBV11-2 and TRBJ2-1; the match to TRBD2 covers 7 bases. Trimming removed 7 bases from V and 6 bases from J; junction bases left unmatched: 18. The CDR3 spans 17 residues. Germline V gene sequence: CDR1 SGHAT, CDR2 FQNNGV. This CDR3 reads CASTTGLVLGRGNEQFF. The CDR3 coding sequence is TGTGCCAGCACCACCGGACTAGTTCTGGGTCGAGGCAATGAGCAGTTCTTC.

A few counts support this clonotype. The rearrangement joins TRBV3-1 to TRBJ2-5; no reliable D call. The CDR3 covers 14 residues. Germline-derived CDR1 and CDR2 are LGHDT and YNNKEL (reference sequence). Deletions cut 0 bases from V and 5 bases from J, with 10 bases between. The CDR3 region has the DNA TGTGCCAGCAGCCAAGATGGCGGCACTGAGACCCAGTACTTC. Translation: CASSQDGGTETQYF.

The chain couples TRBV28 to TRBJ2-5; the D gene could be TRBD1 or TRBD2 (6 bases each). The CDR3 contains 14 residues. Germline CDR1 MDHEN, CDR2 SYDVKM. Trimming took off 8 bases at V and 5 bases at J, with 18 bases between the two ends. DNA of the CDR3: TGTGCCAGCTCCCCGTTGGGGGGCCTCGAGACCCAGTACTTC. Translation: CASSPLGGLETQYF.

This clonotype was seen a few times. CDR3 sequence: CSASSPNLAESYNEQFF. CDR3 nucleotide sequence: TGCAGTGCTAGTAGCCCGAACCTAGCGGAAAGCTACAATGAGCAGTTCTTC. This chain connects TRBV20-1 to TRBJ2-1, with 7 bases fitting TRBD2. The CDR3 covers 17 residues. Trimming at V came to 3 bases and at J to 3 bases, leaving 14 bases not matched to a gene. Germline V lookup: CDR1 DFQATT, CDR2 SNEGSKA (reference sequence).

V gene TRBV5-1 combines with J gene TRBJ1-6; D is perhaps TRBD1 (5 bases). The CDR3 has 15 residues. The germline gives CDR1 SGHRS, CDR2 YFSETQ. Between the trimmed V and J ends, which lost 4 bases and 9 bases, there was a span of 17 bases. DNA of the CDR3: TGCGCCAGCAGCCAAATTCAGGGTGTGATTTCACCCCTCCACTTT. Amino acids: CASSQIQGVISPLHF.

This clonotype came up a few times. This chain connects TRBV28 to TRBJ2-2; D remains unclear. Germline V gene sequence: CDR1 MDHEN, CDR2 SYDVKM. The V end was cut by 0 bases, the J end by 4 bases, with 9 bases between. The CDR3 has 15 residues. The CDR3 DNA is TGTGCCAGCAGTTTATGGGGTTCGGGCACCGGGGAGCTGTTTTTT. This gives the protein CASSLWGSGTGELFF.

Only a few counts were recorded for this clonotype. V usage is TRBV12-3 or TRBV12-4 and J usage is TRBJ2-3; D is uncertain. This CDR3 has 14 amino acids. V lost 2 bases and J lost 3, with 9 bases in between. The CDR3 region has the DNA TGTGCCAGCAGTTTAATCACTGGGACAGATACGCAGTATTTT. It encodes CASSLITGTDTQYF.

This clonotype appeared a few times. J is TRBJ1-1 and V is TRBV7-9, with TRBD1 matching over 7 bases. Trimming removed 5 bases from V and 10 bases from J; junction bases left unmatched: 7. The CDR3 is 12 amino acids. Germline V gene lookup returns CDR1 SEHNR and CDR2 FQNEAQ (reference sequence). The CDR3 coding sequence is TGTGCCAGCAGCCTTCAGGGGGTGACAGCTTTCTTT. Translated, it gives CASSLQGVTAFF.

This CDR3 reads CASSRDRNLAEQYF. Here the CDR3 DNA reads TGCGCCAGCAGCCGGGACAGGAATCTGGCCGAGCAGTACTTC. V usage is TRBV10-1 and J usage is TRBJ2-7; 8 bases line up with TRBD1. V lost 6 bases and J lost 6; bases outside the gene matches: 10. CDR3 length equals 14 residues. Germline loops: CDR1 WNHNN, CDR2 SYGVQD (reference sequence).

The chain employs TRBV20-1 and TRBJ1-1; D is undetermined. The length of the CDR3 is 14 residues. The germline CDR1 and CDR2 sequences are DFQATT and SNEGSKA (reference sequence). Trimming left V 3 bases short and J 6 bases short, with 17 bases between. Here the CDR3 DNA reads TGCAGTGCTAGGGCTGCCCGGAAGAGCGCTGAAGCTTTCTTT. Protein sequence: CSARAARKSAEAFF.

In its sample, this clonotype was seen a few times. This chain joins TRBV6-5 and TRBJ1-6; tentatively, D is TRBD1 (6 bases). The germline V and J ends were trimmed by 2 bases and 7 bases, with 9 bases remaining between them. Looked up from germline, CDR1 is MNHEY and CDR2 is SVGAGI. The CDR3 consists of 14 residues. CDR3 region: CASSYAQGNSPLHF. The CDR3 coding sequence is TGTGCCAGCAGTTACGCCCAGGGGAATTCACCCCTCCACTTT.

The chain has TRBV3-1 and TRBJ2-7; 10 bases agree with TRBD2. The germline V gene has CDR1 LGHDT and CDR2 YNNKEL (reference sequence). The V gene end was trimmed by 1 base and the J gene end by 4 bases; junction bases not matched to a gene: 7. CDR3 size: 16 residues. CDR3 residues: CASSQGGGSGRYEQYF. The CDR3 bases are TGTGCCAGCAGCCAAGGCGGCGGTAGCGGGAGGTACGAGCAGTACTTC.

The CDR3 bases are TGCGCCAGCAGCGCACGACAGGACTCCTACGAGCAGTACTTC. This codes for CASSARQDSYEQYF. This chain connects TRBV5-1 to TRBJ2-7; D perhaps matches TRBD1 (6 bases). The CDR3 has 14 residues. V was trimmed by 4 bases and J by 0 bases, leaving 11 bases between them. The germline V gene has CDR1 SGHRS and CDR2 YFSETQ.

This clonotype was recorded only once. The V gene is TRBV30, the J gene TRBJ2-3, with D possibly matching TRBD2 (6 bases). This CDR3 has 15 amino acids. Deletions cut 2 bases from V and 6 bases from J, with 18 bases between. Germline V gene sequence: CDR1 GTSNPN, CDR2 SVGIG (reference sequence). For the CDR3, the DNA is TGTGCCTGGAGTAGGTCCAGCGGGCTAAGGGATACGCAGTATTTT. Its protein is CAWSRSSGLRDTQYF.

This clonotype has just a few counts. The V gene is TRBV5-6, the J gene TRBJ2-3; TRBD1 agrees at 7 bases. The germline CDR1 and CDR2 sequences are SGHDT and YYEEEE. V was clipped by 5 bases and J by 5 bases; unmatched bases: 11. The CDR3 is 15 residues long. CDR3 DNA: TGTGCCAGCAGTAGACAGCCACAGGGGTTAGATACGCAGTATTTT. Translation gives CASSRQPQGLDTQYF.

The rearrangement joins TRBV18 to TRBJ2-5; the D is unclear. This CDR3 is 12 amino acids long. V was shortened by 3 bases and J by 5 bases, with 7 bases between the two germline ends. CDR1 is KGHSH, CDR2 LQKENI, per germline. In nucleotides, the CDR3 is TGTGCCAGCTCACCCTTCCCGGAGACCCAGTACTTC. Encoded protein: CASSPFPETQYF.

The rearrangement links TRBV4-1 to TRBJ2-3; D call uncertain. There are 16 residues in the CDR3. The V gene's germline CDR1 is MGHRA and CDR2 YSYEKL. V lost 4 bases to trimming and J lost 0 bases, with 14 bases between them. This chain's CDR3 is CASSRGRSSSTDTQYF. The CDR3 nucleotides are TGCGCCAGCAGCCGCGGTCGGAGTTCAAGCACAGATACGCAGTATTTT.

This clonotype has a handful of counts. The rearrangement uses TRBV15 and TRBJ2-1; D remains ambiguous. Germline values: CDR1 LNHNV, CDR2 YYDKDF (reference sequence). Trimming removed 0 bases at V and 7 bases at J, with 4 bases between. The CDR3 loop spans 12 amino acids. CDR3 coding DNA: TGTGCCACCAGCAGAGATTTTAATGAGCAGTTCTTC. It codes for CATSRDFNEQFF.

The chain uses TRBV14 and TRBJ2-3, with D possibly being TRBD1 or TRBD2 (5 bases each). V was trimmed by 0 bases and J by 5 bases, leaving 18 bases between them. CDR3 length: 17 residues. CDR1 is SGHDN and CDR2 is FVKESK in the germline V gene. For the CDR3, the DNA is TGTGCCAGCAGCCAAGAGGGGACGGCCAGCTGGGAAGATACGCAGTATTTT. It specifies CASSQEGTASWEDTQYF.

This clonotype came up a few times. The chain joins TRBV12-3 or TRBV12-4 to TRBJ2-7, with D unresolved. CDR3 length equals 13 residues. V was trimmed by 6 bases and J by 4 bases, leaving 13 bases between them. In DNA, the CDR3 is TGTGCCAGCAGCTGGGCGGATTATTACGAGCAGTACTTC. Protein: CASSWADYYEQYF.